These T cell receptor beta chains were read from a single sample in a study of T cell clusters in autoimmune cytopenias. TCRdb reprocessed the multiplex PCR reads; each CDR3 protein has one entry and no DNA is given. There are 6,000 to 9,000 distinct CDR3 sequences in the sample, with 16% held by the top ten. Material for sequencing was peripheral blood. All receptors come from a human donor with an autoimmune cytopenia or autoimmune hepatitis (not recorded which). Each CDR3 is given with its conserved first and last residue. Size tells how often a clone was seen (once, few, many) or the class of an expanded clone, and some rows leave it out.

V,J,size,CDR3
TRBV11-1,TRBJ1-2,medium-sized,CASSFDKTPYGYTF
TRBV19,TRBJ2-7,medium-sized,CASSIEGREQYF
TRBV6-2/TRBV6-3,TRBJ2-1,medium-sized,CASSFPTSGNNEQFF
TRBV27,TRBJ2-7,NA,CASSLKPGRGNHEQYF
TRBV11-1,TRBJ1-1,NA,CASSLLPGQGTEAFF
TRBV6-5,TRBJ2-7,medium-sized,CASSSRGEDEQYF
TRBV11-2,TRBJ2-7,medium-sized,CASSLGEGEQYF
TRBV18,TRBJ2-7,NA,CASSINAGNEQYF
TRBV5-6,TRBJ1-4,NA,CASSLATGGSNEKLFF
TRBV19,TRBJ1-5,NA,CATSYDRGSNQPQHF
TRBV29-1,TRBJ2-3,large,CSVRWPANTDTQYF
TRBV30,TRBJ2-1,NA,CAWSVTGGWRNEQFF
TRBV30,TRBJ2-5,medium-sized,CACLAGGDQETQYF
TRBV6-2/TRBV6-3,TRBJ2-3,NA,CASSYVTSGSFPTDTQYF
TRBV27,TRBJ2-1,NA,CASRMSGRGHNEQFF
TRBV19,TRBJ2-3,medium-sized,CASSGWSADTQYF
TRBV6-5,TRBJ2-7,NA,CASSYGLAGGQAEQYF
TRBV15,TRBJ1-2,NA,CATSRVGSGYTF
TRBV5-1,TRBJ2-5,NA,CASSLGGTGDSAQYF
TRBV12-3/TRBV12-4,TRBJ2-5,NA,CASSQHPPEAQYF
TRBV5-6,TRBJ2-5,NA,CASSFFGMNQETQYF
TRBV6-6,TRBJ2-2,NA,CASSSVPGLAGGPFDGELFF
TRBV12-3/TRBV12-4,TRBJ1-6,NA,CASRIYRLTGYNSPLHF
TRBV6-5,TRBJ2-2,medium-sized,CASSYYGELFF
TRBV11-1,TRBJ2-2,medium-sized,CASSLAARNTGELFF
TRBV12-3/TRBV12-4,TRBJ2-2,medium-sized,CASSLDRSFTGELFF
TRBV6-2/TRBV6-3,TRBJ2-7,NA,CASSYSFYEQYF
TRBV30,TRBJ2-7,medium-sized,CAWREGLAGVYEQYF
TRBV6-1,TRBJ2-7,NA,CASGGGAYEQYF
TRBV30,TRBJ2-3,NA,CAWSVTKDTQYF
TRBV27,TRBJ2-7,NA,CASRGQGIYEQYF
TRBV5-4,TRBJ2-5,NA,CASSPQVGPQETQYF
TRBV5-4,TRBJ2-3,NA,CASTAWGMGGTQYF
TRBV6-5,TRBJ1-3,NA,CASTRSGGSGNTIYF
TRBV15,TRBJ2-5,NA,CATSSHQETQYF
TRBV6-5,TRBJ2-3,medium-sized,CASSQLAGGPKDTQYF
TRBV7-9,TRBJ2-1,NA,CASSKTSGEQFF
TRBV15,TRBJ2-7,NA,CATSRGSAGQGSEQYF
TRBV7-6,TRBJ2-7,medium-sized,CASSLDDRGYEQYF
TRBV27,TRBJ2-5,NA,CASSTGGTETQYF
TRBV12-3/TRBV12-4,TRBJ2-7,NA,CASRLDTTYEQYF
TRBV7-9,TRBJ2-1,NA,CASSLEVAQFF
TRBV30,TRBJ2-2,medium-sized,CAWSVQGYTGELFF
TRBV13,TRBJ2-1,medium-sized,CASSLGGAPYNEQFF
TRBV6-1,TRBJ2-5,medium-sized,CASYQRAGRETQYF
TRBV7-2,TRBJ1-4,NA,CASSSFTEYGEKLFF
TRBV5-5,TRBJ2-1,NA,CASSPSTGSEQFF
TRBV7-9,TRBJ2-2,NA,CASSLLEVTGELFF
TRBV4-3,TRBJ2-3,NA,CASSQGQILNTDTQYF
TRBV19,TRBJ2-1,NA,CASSKGLAGENEQFF
TRBV29-1,TRBJ2-7,medium-sized,CSVAGSSGDYEQYF